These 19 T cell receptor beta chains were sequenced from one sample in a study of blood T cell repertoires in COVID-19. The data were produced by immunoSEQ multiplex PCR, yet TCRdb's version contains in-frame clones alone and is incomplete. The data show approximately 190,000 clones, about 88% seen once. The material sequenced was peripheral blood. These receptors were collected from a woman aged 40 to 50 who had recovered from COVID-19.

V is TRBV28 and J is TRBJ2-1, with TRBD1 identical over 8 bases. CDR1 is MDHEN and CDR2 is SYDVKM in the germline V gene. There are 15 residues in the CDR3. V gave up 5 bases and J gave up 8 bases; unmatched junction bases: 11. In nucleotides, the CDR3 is TGTGCCAGCAGTCTGACAACAGGGGGTTTACATGAGCAGTTCTTC. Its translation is CASSLTTGGLHEQFF.

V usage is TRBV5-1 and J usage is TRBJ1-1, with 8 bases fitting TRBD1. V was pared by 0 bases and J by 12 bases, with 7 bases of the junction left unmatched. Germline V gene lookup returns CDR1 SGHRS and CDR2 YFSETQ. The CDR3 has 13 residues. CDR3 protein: CASSLEQGGKTFF. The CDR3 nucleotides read TGCGCCAGCAGCTTGGAACAGGGGGGGAAAACTTTCTTT.

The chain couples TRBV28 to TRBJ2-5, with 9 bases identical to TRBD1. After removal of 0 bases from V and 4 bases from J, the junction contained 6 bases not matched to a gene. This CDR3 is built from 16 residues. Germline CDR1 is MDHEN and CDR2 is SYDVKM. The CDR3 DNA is TGTGCCAGCAGTTTATGGCCATCGGGACAGGGAGAGACCCAGTACTTC. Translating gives CASSLWPSGQGETQYF. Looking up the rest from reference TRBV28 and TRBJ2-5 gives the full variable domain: DVKVTQSSRYLVKRTGEKVFLECVQDMDHENMFWYRQDPGLGLRLIYFSYDVKMKEKGDIPEGYSVSREKKERFSLILESASTNQTSMYLCASSLWPSGQGETQYFGPGTRLLVL.

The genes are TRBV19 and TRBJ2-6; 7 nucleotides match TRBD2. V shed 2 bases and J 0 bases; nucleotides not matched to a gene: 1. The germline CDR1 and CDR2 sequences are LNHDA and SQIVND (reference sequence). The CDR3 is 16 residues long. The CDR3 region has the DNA TGTGCCAGTAGTATATGGGGGGGCTCTGGGGCCAACGTCCTGACTTTC. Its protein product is CASSIWGGSGANVLTF.

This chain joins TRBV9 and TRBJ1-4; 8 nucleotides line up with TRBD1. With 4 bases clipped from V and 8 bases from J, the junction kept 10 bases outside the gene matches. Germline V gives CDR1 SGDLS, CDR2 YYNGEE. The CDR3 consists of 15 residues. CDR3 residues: CASSLAGGAREKLFF. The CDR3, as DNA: TGTGCCAGCAGCCTTGCAGGGGGCGCGAGGGAAAAACTGTTTTTT.

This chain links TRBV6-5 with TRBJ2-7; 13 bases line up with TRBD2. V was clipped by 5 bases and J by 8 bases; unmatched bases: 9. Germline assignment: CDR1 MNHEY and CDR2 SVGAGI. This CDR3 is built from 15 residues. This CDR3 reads CASSPPGLAGSKQYF. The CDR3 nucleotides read TGTGCCAGCAGTCCTCCGGGACTAGCGGGATCCAAGCAGTACTTC.

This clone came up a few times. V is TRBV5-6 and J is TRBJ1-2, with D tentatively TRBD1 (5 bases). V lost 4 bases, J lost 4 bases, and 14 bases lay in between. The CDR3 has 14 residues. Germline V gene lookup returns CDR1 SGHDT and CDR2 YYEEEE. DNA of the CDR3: TGTGCCAGCAGCCTGGACCTCCAGGGCTATGGCTACACCTTC. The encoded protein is CASSLDLQGYGYTF.

The CDR3 sequence is CASSSPGEPTSTDTQYF. CDR3 nucleotide sequence: TGTGCCAGCAGTTCCCCCGGGGAGCCAACTAGCACAGATACGCAGTATTTT. The J gene is TRBJ2-3, the V gene TRBV28; maybe TRBD2 (5 bases). The CDR3 contains 17 residues. Germline V gene lookup returns CDR1 MDHEN and CDR2 SYDVKM. The V end lost 4 bases, the J end lost 0 bases, and 17 bases lay between the germline ends.

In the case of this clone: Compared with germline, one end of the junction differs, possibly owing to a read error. The DNA for the CDR3 is TGTGCCATCAGCGAGTCCGGGACTAGCGGGACTAACACCGGGGAGCTGTTTTTT. Translated, it gives CAISESGTSGTNTGELFF. The V and J genes are TRBV10-3 and TRBJ2-2; 13 positions match TRBD2. There are 18 residues in the CDR3. Germline CDR1 reads ENHRY; CDR2 reads SYGVKD.

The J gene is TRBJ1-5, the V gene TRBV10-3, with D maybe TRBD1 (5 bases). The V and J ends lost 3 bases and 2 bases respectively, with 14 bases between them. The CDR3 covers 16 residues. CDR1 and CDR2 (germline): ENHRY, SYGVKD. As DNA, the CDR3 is TGTGCCATCAGTGAAGGGGAGGGATATGGCAATCAGCCCCAGCATTTT. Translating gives CAISEGEGYGNQPQHF.

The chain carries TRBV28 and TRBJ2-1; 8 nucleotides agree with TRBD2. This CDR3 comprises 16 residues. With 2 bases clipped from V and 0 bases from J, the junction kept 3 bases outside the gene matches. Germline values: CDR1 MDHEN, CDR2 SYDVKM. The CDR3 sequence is CASSLESGSSYNEQFF. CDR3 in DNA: TGTGCCAGCAGTTTAGAGAGCGGGAGCTCCTACAATGAGCAGTTCTTC.

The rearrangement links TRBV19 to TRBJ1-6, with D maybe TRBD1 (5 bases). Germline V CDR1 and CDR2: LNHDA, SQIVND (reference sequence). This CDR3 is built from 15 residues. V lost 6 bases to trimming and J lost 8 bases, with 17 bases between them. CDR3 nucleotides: TGTGCCAGTAGCCCTGGGGGGGTCCCTGATTCACCCCTCCACTTT. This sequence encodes CASSPGGVPDSPLHF.

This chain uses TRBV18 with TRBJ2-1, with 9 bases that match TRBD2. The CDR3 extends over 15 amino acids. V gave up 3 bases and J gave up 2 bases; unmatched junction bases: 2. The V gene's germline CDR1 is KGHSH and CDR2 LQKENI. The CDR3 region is CASSPPSGTYNEQFF. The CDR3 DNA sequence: TGTGCCAGCTCACCCCCTAGCGGGACCTACAATGAGCAGTTCTTC. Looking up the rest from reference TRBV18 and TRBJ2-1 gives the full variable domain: NAGVMQNPRHLVRRRGQEARLRCSPMKGHSHVYWYRQLPEEGLKFMVYLQKENIIDESGMPKERFSAEFPKEGPSILRIQQVVRGDSAAYFCASSPPSGTYNEQFFGPGTRLTVL.

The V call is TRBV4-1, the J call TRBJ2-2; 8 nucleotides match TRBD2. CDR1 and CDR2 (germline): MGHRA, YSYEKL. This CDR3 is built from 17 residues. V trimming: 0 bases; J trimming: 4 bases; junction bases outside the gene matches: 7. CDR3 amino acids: CASSQEWSGGFTGELFF. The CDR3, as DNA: TGCGCCAGCAGCCAAGAATGGTCGGGAGGGTTCACCGGGGAGCTGTTTTTT.

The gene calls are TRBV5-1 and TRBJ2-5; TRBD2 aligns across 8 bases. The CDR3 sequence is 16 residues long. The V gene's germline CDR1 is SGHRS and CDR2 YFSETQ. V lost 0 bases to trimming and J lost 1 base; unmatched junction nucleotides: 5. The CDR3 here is CASSLVAGGPQETQYF. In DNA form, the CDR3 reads TGCGCCAGCAGCTTGGTTGCGGGAGGACCCCAAGAGACCCAGTACTTC.

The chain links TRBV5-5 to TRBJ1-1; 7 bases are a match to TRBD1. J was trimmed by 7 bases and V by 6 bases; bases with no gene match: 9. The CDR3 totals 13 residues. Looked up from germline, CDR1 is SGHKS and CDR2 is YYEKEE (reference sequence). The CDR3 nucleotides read TGTGCCAGCACCAGTTGGACAGGTGATGAAGCTTTCTTT. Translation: CASTSWTGDEAFF.

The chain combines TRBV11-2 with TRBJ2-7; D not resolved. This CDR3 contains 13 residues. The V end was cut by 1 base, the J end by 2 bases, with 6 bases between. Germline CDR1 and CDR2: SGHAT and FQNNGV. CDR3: CASSLGGTYEQYF. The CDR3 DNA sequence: TGTGCCAGCAGCTTAGGCGGTACCTACGAGCAGTACTTC.

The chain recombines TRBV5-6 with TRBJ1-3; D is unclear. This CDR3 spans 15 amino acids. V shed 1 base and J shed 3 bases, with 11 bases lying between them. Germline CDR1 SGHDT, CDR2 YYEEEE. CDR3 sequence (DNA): TGTGCCAGCAGCTTGTCCGACTACGATGGAAACACCATATATTTT. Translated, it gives CASSLSDYDGNTIYF.

CDR3 loop: CASSVGWDINQPQHF. The CDR3 DNA is TGTGCCAGCAGCGTGGGGTGGGACATCAATCAGCCCCAGCATTTT. The rearrangement joins TRBV9 to TRBJ1-5, with D possibly TRBD1 on 6 matching bases. The V end was cut by 2 bases, the J end by 3 bases, with 12 bases between. CDR3 length: 15 residues. Germline V lookup: CDR1 SGDLS, CDR2 YYNGEE.